These 10 T cell receptor beta chains originate from one sample sequenced in a study of blood T cell repertoires in COVID-19 (dated by TCRdb to 2018 to 2020). Library construction relied on the immunoSEQ multiplex PCR assay. The clones in this table, taken by TCRdb from immuneACCESS, are in-frame only. Not every clone is retained; where verified, under half of the shortfall comes from an unresolved V gene, and the cause of the rest is unknown. This sample is represented by 100,000 to 120,000 clones; around nine tenths of them were singletons. The top ten clones comprise almost 8.5% of the sample. Sequencing was done on a sample of peripheral blood. These receptors came from a woman in her sixties or seventies who had recovered from COVID-19.

The chain uses TRBV6-2 or TRBV6-3 and TRBJ2-3, with TRBD2 matching 11 bases. V lost 2 bases, J lost 4 bases, and 5 bases stayed unmatched. Germline CDR1 is MNHEY and CDR2 is SVGEGT. This CDR3 contains 16 residues. The CDR3 DNA reads as TGTGCCAGCAGTTACCCTAGCGGGGGGTCTTCAGATACGCAGTATTTT. This translates into CASSYPSGGSSDTQYF.

This chain connects TRBV6-7 to TRBJ2-5, with 10 bases aligning to TRBD1. TRBV6-7 carries the ORF label, with uncertain function. This CDR3 has 16 amino acids. V trimming: 2 bases; J trimming: 0 bases; junction bases outside the gene matches: 3. CDR3 loop: CASSYGDRGHQETQYF. DNA for the CDR3: TGTGCCAGCAGTTACGGGGACAGGGGCCACCAAGAGACCCAGTACTTC.

V gene TRBV28 combines with J gene TRBJ2-7; no clear D gene. The CDR3 contains 14 residues. V dropped 1 base and J dropped 1 base, with 8 bases sitting between them. The germline V gene has CDR1 MDHEN and CDR2 SYDVKM. The CDR3 protein is CASSLYPGSYEQYF. The DNA for the CDR3 is TGTGCCAGCAGTTTATACCCAGGTTCCTACGAGCAGTACTTC. The whole variable domain, remainder taken from reference TRBV28 and TRBJ2-7, is DVKVTQSSRYLVKRTGEKVFLECVQDMDHENMFWYRQDPGLGLRLIYFSYDVKMKEKGDIPEGYSVSREKKERFSLILESASTNQTSMYLCASSLYPGSYEQYFGPGTRLTVT.

The V gene is TRBV18, the J gene TRBJ2-3, with 9 bases identical to TRBD2. J was trimmed by 5 bases and V by 5 bases; bases with no gene match: 2. This CDR3 is 13 amino acids long. Germline loops: CDR1 KGHSH, CDR2 LQKENI. In DNA form, the CDR3 reads TGTGCCAGCTCAGGCGGGAGGGAAGATACGCAGTATTTT. It codes for CASSGGREDTQYF.

V is TRBV7-9 and J is TRBJ2-7; 14 bases match TRBD2. Germline assignment: CDR1 SEHNR and CDR2 FQNEAQ (reference sequence). This CDR3 comprises 17 residues. The trim removed 11 bases at V and 6 bases at J, leaving 18 bases unmatched. Here the CDR3 DNA reads TGTGCCGGGGCCACGACTAGCGGGGGGGCCAACGATGGCGAGCAGTACTTC. Its protein product is CAGATTSGGANDGEQYF.

The rearrangement joins TRBV7-2 to TRBJ2-3; 13 bases agree with TRBD2. The CDR3 is made up of 18 amino acids. Germline CDR1 and CDR2: SGHTA and FQGNSA. The V segment lost 2 bases and the J segment 6 bases; nucleotides outside the gene matches: 11. The CDR3 loop is CASSLTSTSGGPWDTQYF. The CDR3 coding sequence is TGTGCCAGCAGCTTAACCTCGACTAGCGGGGGGCCCTGGGATACGCAGTATTTT.

This clone is judged medium-sized (0.01 to 0.1%). The chain links TRBV9 to TRBJ2-1; a possible D gene is TRBD1 (5 bases). V lost 5 bases, J lost 6 bases, and 15 bases lay in between. The CDR3 runs 14 residues. Germline V gene data show CDR1 as SGDLS and CDR2 as YYNGEE. The chain's CDR3 is CASRGPRQLNEQFF. The CDR3 DNA sequence: TGTGCCAGCAGGGGGCCGAGACAGCTCAATGAGCAGTTCTTC.

The genes are TRBV5-1 and TRBJ2-5; 15 bases match TRBD2. CDR1 is SGHRS and CDR2 is YFSETQ in the germline V gene. CDR3 length: 16 amino acids. Unmatched junction bases numbered 5, after V lost 4 bases and J lost 4 bases. This CDR3 is CASSLGLAGGRETQYF. CDR3 DNA sequence: TGCGCCAGCAGCCTGGGACTAGCGGGGGGTAGAGAGACCCAGTACTTC.

This chain connects TRBV5-1 to TRBJ2-7; maybe TRBD2 (5 bases). Per germline, CDR1 SGHRS and CDR2 YFSETQ. V lost 0 bases, J lost 4 bases, and 8 bases lay in between. The CDR3 has 13 amino acids. This chain's CDR3 is CASSLGQRYEQYF. The CDR3, as DNA: TGCGCCAGCAGCTTGGGGCAGCGGTACGAGCAGTACTTC. The variable domain in full, completed from reference TRBV5-1 and TRBJ2-7, reads KAGVTQTPRYLIKTRGQQVTLSCSPISGHRSVSWYQQTPGQGLQFLFEYFSETQRNKGNFPGRFSGRQFSNSRSEMNVSTLELGDSALYLCASSLGQRYEQYFGPGTRLTVT.

The table lists this clone with a count of one. The chain has TRBV5-1 and TRBJ1-4; 7 positions match TRBD1. The CDR3 extends over 14 amino acids. The J segment lost 8 bases and the V segment lost 4 bases, leaving 8 bases of the junction unmatched. Germline assignment: CDR1 SGHRS and CDR2 YFSETQ. CDR3 sequence (DNA): TGCGCCAGCAGCCAGGGGGGCGAGAACGAAAAACTGTTTTTT. Its protein is CASSQGGENEKLFF.